This TCR beta chain was found in a study of cytomegalovirus exposure and HLA in healthy donors. Study conclusions and caveats: Specific recognition of CMV antigens was confirmed in vitro for a few chains (all CMV-associated). The study recorded fewer than 200 TCR beta chains that were cytomegalovirus-associated. Reportedly, a later analysis found an Asian-associated ancestry cluster had fewer N-insertions than the approximately 700-donor mean. Upon later analysis, TCR association rates were observed to vary by HLA locus, being highest for DRB1 and lowest for HLA-C.

Trimming pared 5 bases from V and 6 bases from J, leaving 14 bases between. In germline, CDR1 is LNHDA, CDR2 SQIVND (reference sequence). This CDR3 is built from 14 residues. PCR was performed using 60 Vbeta and 13 Jbeta primers. This table comes from immunoSEQ multiplex PCR, and its TCRdb copy is limited to in-frame clones, with some not included. The sample lists about 140,000 clones, 80% occurring once. Of note for this clone: The antigen remains unidentified.

The sequencing sample was made of PBMCs. This clonotype originated in a male donor in good health and CMV-seronegative. The chain carries TRBV19 and TRBJ1-5, with D perhaps matching TRBD1 (5 bases). The CDR3 is CASSSRRGGQPQHF. The CDR3 bases are TGTGCCAGTAGTTCTCGGCGGGGCGGTCAGCCCCAGCATTTT.